These 13 T cell receptor beta chains share one sample of origin, sequenced in a study of T-cell reconstitution after alpha-beta-depleted transplantation in children. TCRbeta library preparation incorporated unique molecular identifiers. MiXCR was run by TCRdb on the PCR reads, yielding one entry per CDR3 protein. The table shows 440,000 or so distinct CDR3 sequences, with 43% occurring only once. This specimen consisted of PBMCs, obtained before TCRalphabeta/CD19-depleted stem cell transplant. These receptors all stem from a girl aged 2 to 9 with aplastic anemia, due to receive a stem cell transplant.

The rearrangement uses TRBV27 and TRBJ2-7, with 9 bases matching TRBD1. CDR1 and CDR2 from the germline V gene are MNHEY and SMNVEV (reference sequence). V lost 4 bases, J lost 5 bases, and 9 bases stayed unmatched. This CDR3 contains 15 residues. The chain's CDR3 is CASSSAGTGSHEQYF. In DNA form, the CDR3 reads TGTGCCAGCAGTTCTGCCGGGACAGGGTCTCACGAGCAGTACTTC.

The V call is TRBV7-2, the J call TRBJ2-1; TRBD2 matches at 8 bases. Germline V gene sequence: CDR1 SGHTA, CDR2 FQGNSA. J was trimmed by 5 bases and V by 1 base; bases with no gene match: 4. The CDR3 is 15 amino acids. The CDR3 nucleotides read TGTGCCAGCAGCTTAGTGGGCGGGAGGAACAATGAGCAGTTCTTC. This translates into CASSLVGGRNNEQFF. Variable domain in full (rest from reference TRBV7-2 and TRBJ2-1): GAGVSQSPSNKVTEKGKDVELRCDPISGHTALYWYRQSLGQGLEFLIYFQGNSAPDKSGLPSDRFSAERTGGSVSTLTIQRTQQEDSAVYLCASSLVGGRNNEQFFGPGTRLTVL.

The chain employs TRBV4-1 and TRBJ1-2; 7 bases are shared with TRBD1. The CDR3 spans 17 residues. Germline V gene data show CDR1 as MGHRA and CDR2 as YSYEKL. The junction had 17 bases not matched to a gene; V was cut back by 4 bases and J by 6 bases. The chain's CDR3 is CASSPGLKGATSNGYTF. In DNA, the CDR3 is TGCGCCAGCAGCCCCGGATTGAAGGGGGCGACGAGCAATGGCTACACCTTC.

V usage is TRBV7-2 and J usage is TRBJ1-5; TRBD1 is a possible D gene (5 bases). V lost 5 bases and J 2 bases, leaving 16 bases between the germline ends. The CDR3 loop spans 16 amino acids. Per germline, CDR1 SGHTA and CDR2 FQGNSA. The CDR3: CASSPEGGAGNQPQHF. For the CDR3, the DNA is TGTGCCAGCAGCCCGGAGGGAGGGGCGGGCAATCAGCCCCAGCATTTT.

The chain is built from TRBV7-6 and TRBJ2-1; no definite D call. V lost 2 bases and J lost 7, with 6 bases in between. This CDR3 has 12 amino acids. Per the germline V gene, CDR1 is SGHVS and CDR2 is FNYEAQ. The CDR3 sequence: CASSLSENEQFF. The CDR3 DNA follows: TGTGCCAGCAGCTTATCAGAGAATGAGCAGTTCTTC.

The gene calls are TRBV4-1 and TRBJ2-2, with D unresolved. Trimming shortened V by 1 base and J by 6 bases, and 6 bases separated the two germline ends. Germline CDR1 reads MGHRA; CDR2 reads YSYEKL. This CDR3 has 13 residues. CDR3 bases: TGCGCCAGCAGCCAAGTACCGCCCGGGGAGCTGTTTTTT. It is translated as CASSQVPPGELFF.

V is TRBV6-1 and J is TRBJ2-5; 8 nucleotides agree with TRBD1. Germline V gene lookup returns CDR1 MNHNS and CDR2 SASEGT. The CDR3 runs 14 residues. Trimming at V came to 5 bases and at J to 5 bases, leaving 7 bases not matched to a gene. In nucleotides, the CDR3 is TGTGCCAGCAGTCGACAGGGGCAATCGGAGACCCAGTACTTC. Its translation is CASSRQGQSETQYF.

The chain joins TRBV7-2 to TRBJ2-5; TRBD2 is a possible D gene (6 bases). CDR3 length: 14 residues. The germline gives CDR1 SGHTA, CDR2 FQGNSA. Trimming left V 8 bases short and J 4 bases short, with 17 bases between. The CDR3 region is CASDGGAGGETQYF. The CDR3 DNA reads as TGTGCCAGCGACGGCGGGGCCGGGGGAGAGACCCAGTACTTC.

A few counts support this clonotype. One end of the junction varies from germline; a read error may be responsible. The J gene is TRBJ2-1, the V gene TRBV20-1; D is undetermined. The length of the CDR3 is 12 residues. CDR1 and CDR2 (germline): DFQATT, SNEGSKA (reference sequence). The CDR3 sequence is CSARGSFNEQFF. Here the CDR3 DNA reads TGCAGTGCTAGAGGGTCCTTCAATGAGCAGTTCTTC.

This chain joins TRBV29-1 and TRBJ2-4, with D possibly TRBD1 on 6 matching bases. CDR1 and CDR2 (germline): SQVTM, ANQGSEA. V lost 6 bases, J lost 2 bases, and 17 bases lay in between. This CDR3 spans 15 amino acids. The CDR3 protein is CSVETGHLTKNIQYF. The DNA of the CDR3 is TGCAGCGTGGAAACGGGACACCTTACCAAAAACATTCAGTACTTC.

The chain recombines TRBV29-1 with TRBJ1-1; 7 bases map to TRBD1. J lost 0 bases, V lost 8 bases, and 9 bases had no gene match. Per germline, CDR1 SQVTM and CDR2 ANQGSEA. This CDR3 comprises 14 residues. The CDR3 DNA follows: TGCAGCTCAAAGACAGGGCCCATGAACACTGAAGCTTTCTTT. This sequence encodes CSSKTGPMNTEAFF.

This clonotype was recorded at least ten times. J is TRBJ2-7 and V is TRBV28, with a tentative D call TRBD2 (6 bases). Between the trimmed V and J ends, which lost 1 base and 3 bases, there was a span of 10 bases. Germline lookup yields CDR1 MDHEN and CDR2 SYDVKM. CDR3 length: 14 residues. The CDR3 sequence is CASSLSGDSYEQYF. As DNA, the CDR3 is TGTGCCAGCAGTTTATCGGGAGATAGCTACGAGCAGTACTTC. The full variable domain, in which reference TRBV28 and TRBJ2-7 provide the parts outside the CDR3, is DVKVTQSSRYLVKRTGEKVFLECVQDMDHENMFWYRQDPGLGLRLIYFSYDVKMKEKGDIPEGYSVSREKKERFSLILESASTNQTSMYLCASSLSGDSYEQYFGPGTRLTVT.

The rearrangement links TRBV20-1 to TRBJ1-1, with D tentatively TRBD1 (6 bases). Germline CDR1 is DFQATT and CDR2 is SNEGSKA (reference sequence). CDR3 length equals 14 residues. With 3 bases removed from V and 6 bases from J, the gap between germline ends came to 17 bases. The CDR3 reads CSASPRQDLPEAFF. CDR3 sequence (DNA): TGCAGTGCTAGTCCTAGACAGGACTTGCCTGAAGCTTTCTTT.